This T cell receptor (beta chain) was obtained from a study of neoadjuvant nivolumab and ipilimumab in lung cancer (TCRdb year 2020). With regard to the full study: Nivolumab was given at 3 mg/kg intravenously on days 1, 15 and 29, and the combination arm added ipilimumab 1 mg/kg on day 1 only. The major pathologic response (MPR) rate in the intention-to-treat population in each study arm was designated as the primary trial endpoint. Seven patients had matched pretherapy and resected tumor pairs analyzed, with four treated with nivolumab and three with nivolumab plus ipilimumab. In the trial, under 45 patients with operable NSCLC were treated, of whom around 23 were randomized to nivolumab monotherapy and around 20 to nivolumab plus ipilimumab. TCR repertoires in pretherapy (baseline) peripheral blood were compared with TCR repertoires in tumors resected at surgery after neoadjuvant immune checkpoint blockade.

Preparation of the library involved the immunoSEQ multiplex PCR assay. On the authors' methods: Repertoires were summarized in terms of richness and clonality, and significantly expanded and contracted clones between pre- and post-therapy samples were identified. Sourced from immuneACCESS, this table was stored by TCRdb with only in-frame sequences that have V and J called. A share of the clones is absent; for the studies checked, an unresolved V gene accounts for under half, and the remainder has no known explanation. The V and J calls and the clone size are those of that table, but D and trimming were determined from the DNA. The sample data list some 37,000 clones, and roughly 89% of these were observed just once. The ten largest clones represent more than 3% of the sample. The paper as a whole reports these results and caveats: From pretherapy to surgery, increases in tumor T-cell richness and clonality were observed in three of three dual-therapy tumors but in only two of four nivolumab-treated tumors. No significant correlation was found between TCR clonality and pathologic tumor regression, and only one major-pathologic-response sample was available for the clonality analysis. Resected tumors had greater TCR richness and clonality than tumor-adjacent uninvolved lung, and increases were observed in more dual-therapy-treated tumors. TCR richness in pretherapy blood showed a positive correlation with richness in tumors resected after neoadjuvant therapy (Spearman R of about 0.81). A small number of samples underwent TCR sequencing.

Via the germline V gene, CDR1 is SGHVS and CDR2 FNYEAQ. The cysteine opens and the phenylalanine closes a CDR3 of 19 amino acids. Of the read, only the CDR3 DNA is kept; its 57 bases are in frame from base 1. V is cut back by 1 base and J by 8 bases, with 16 bases in the junction unmatched. With regard to this clone: Its recognized antigen is unknown. Base quality data are lacking; no much larger clone is found one base away.

According to the study, the label for this sample's time point signals: pretherapy, before neoadjuvant immune checkpoint inhibitors. The samples were obtained from NEOSTAR, a phase 2 randomized trial that tested neoadjuvant nivolumab or nivolumab plus ipilimumab, followed by surgery, in operable NSCLC. Rearrangement joined TRBV7-6 to TRBJ2-1, and TRBD2 aligns with 11 junction nucleotides. The sequence was obtained from an adult with non-small cell lung cancer. This specimen consisted of peripheral blood, obtained before neoadjuvant nivolumab, alone or with ipilimumab. The DNA sequence is given as TGTGCCAGCAGCTTAGTATCTAGCGGGAGGATGAGGGTCATGGATGAGCAGTTCTTC. Translated, this gives CASSLVSSGRMRVMDEQFF.